This T cell receptor beta chain was profiled in a study of beta chain features in type 1 diabetes. Study-level points and caveats: HLA influence on TCRB rearrangement stayed unresolved here. Fewer insertions but more deletions were seen at VDJ junctions in type 1 diabetes patients. Moderate but significant shortening of TCRB CDR3s was recorded in all four CD4+ subsets from Type 1 diabetes patients.

V lost 5 bases and J lost 4; bases outside the gene matches: 7. CDR1 and CDR2 from the germline V gene are LNHDA and SQIVND (reference sequence). The CDR3 extends over 15 amino acids. This clone occurred a few times. Its antigen remains unknown. CD4+ naive, central memory, regulatory and stem cell-like memory cells were sorted via CD45RO/CCR7/CD25/CD127/CD95/CD27. All sorted populations exceeded 98% purity. Of the isolated RNA, all was reverse transcribed, and so the sequenced material was expressed TCRB transcripts. Clones were read by immunoSEQ multiplex PCR, and TCRdb kept only the in-frame ones, dropping some. The table shows about 300,000 clones, with 13% occurring only once.

The chain has TRBV19 and TRBJ2-1, with 8 bases aligning to TRBD2. Sequenced sample: naive CD4+ T cells from blood. The TCR comes from a woman aged 18-30 years with type 1 diabetes. DNA for the CDR3: TGTGCCAGTAGTGACCAGCGGGAGTCTTACAATGAGCAGTTCTTC. Amino acid sequence: CASSDQRESYNEQFF.